The rows below give T cell receptor beta chains drawn from one sample of a study of blood T cell repertoires in COVID-19. TCRdb's copy holds only in-frame clones and misses some; the assay was immunoSEQ multiplex PCR. The sample lists approximately 220,000 clones; approximately 89% were seen once. Sequencing was carried out using PBMCs or T cells enriched from blood (not recorded which). The receptor source for this set is a woman in her twenties or thirties with acute COVID-19. CDR3s include the opening cysteine and the closing phenylalanine or tryptophan. A D gene is named only where the DNA matches it firmly. Clone size is shown for a subset of rows, as once, few, many or a class of expanded clone.

v_call	clone_size	j_call	d_call	cdr3_aa	cdr3_nt
TRBV5-1	few	TRBJ1-4	.	CASSTWSADVEKLFF	TGCGCCAGCAGCACATGGTCAGCGGACGTGGAAAAACTGTTTTTT
TRBV10-1	few	TRBJ2-5	.	CASSESTGSGETQYF	TGCGCCAGCAGTGAGTCGACAGGATCGGGGGAGACCCAGTACTTC
TRBV19	.	TRBJ2-7	TRBD1	CASSIGRQGYEQYF	TGTGCCAGTAGTATAGGGCGACAGGGCTACGAGCAGTACTTC
TRBV7-2	.	TRBJ1-1	.	CASSLKSGGLNTEAFF	TGTGCCAGCAGCCTCAAAAGTGGAGGATTGAACACTGAAGCTTTCTTT
TRBV14	.	TRBJ2-5	.	CASSPGIYQETQYF	TGTGCCAGCAGCCCGGGGATTTACCAAGAGACCCAGTACTTC
TRBV14	.	TRBJ1-2	.	CASSQGRYGYTF	TGTGCCAGCAGCCAAGGGCGGTATGGCTACACCTTC
TRBV3-1/TRBV3-2	once	TRBJ2-1	.	CASSQPGIAALLRYNEQFF	TGTGCCAGCAGCCAACCGGGGATAGCGGCCCTCCTTAGATACAATGAGCAGTTCTTC
TRBV11-2	.	TRBJ2-7	TRBD2	CASSFVGGYYEQYF	TGTGCCAGCAGCTTCGTCGGGGGGTATTACGAGCAGTACTTC
TRBV9	.	TRBJ1-4	TRBD1	CASSVGWGQLGEKLFF	TGTGCCAGCAGCGTAGGGTGGGGACAGTTAGGAGAAAAACTGTTTTTT
TRBV7-9	.	TRBJ2-2	TRBD1	CASSDRVNTGELFF	TGTGCCAGCAGCGACAGGGTGAACACCGGGGAGCTGTTTTTT
TRBV9	.	TRBJ2-1	TRBD2	CASSVGGGAYNEQFF	TGTGCCAGCAGCGTAGGCGGGGGGGCATACAATGAGCAGTTCTTC
TRBV18	.	TRBJ2-7	.	CASSPPGIYEQYF	TGTGCCAGCTCACCCCCGGGGATTTACGAGCAGTACTTC
TRBV7-9	.	TRBJ2-7	.	CASSSGDYEQYF	TGTGCCAGCAGCTCAGGTGACTACGAGCAGTACTTC
TRBV19	.	TRBJ1-4	.	CASRIQPSGEKLFF	TGTGCCAGTAGGATCCAGCCGTCGGGTGAAAAACTGTTTTTT
TRBV18	once	TRBJ2-7	TRBD2	CASSPGTSGSYEQYF	TGTGCCAGCTCCCCCGGGACTAGCGGCTCCTACGAGCAGTACTTC
TRBV3-1/TRBV3-2	.	TRBJ1-1	TRBD1	CASSQDQTGGLVNTEAFF	TGTGCCAGCAGCCAAGATCAGACAGGGGGTTTGGTGAACACTGAAGCTTTCTTT
TRBV7-6	.	TRBJ2-5	.	CASSGWGAGETQYF	TGTGCCAGCAGCGGCTGGGGAGCGGGAGAGACCCAGTACTTC
TRBV10-3	once	TRBJ2-6	.	CAINSAGGANVLTF	TGTGCCATCAATTCCGCCGGGGGGGCCAACGTCCTGACTTTC
TRBV18	.	TRBJ1-5	.	CASSLSREGEPQHF	TGTGCCAGCTCACTCTCCAGGGAAGGTGAGCCCCAGCATTTT
TRBV30	once	TRBJ1-3	.	CAWSTGQGLRDTIYF	TGTGCCTGGAGCACCGGGCAGGGATTGAGAGACACCATATATTTT
TRBV5-1	.	TRBJ2-1	TRBD1	CASRGQGAYNEQFF	TGCGCCAGCAGGGGACAGGGGGCCTACAATGAGCAGTTCTTC
TRBV7-2	.	TRBJ1-6	.	CASSKQQGSYNSPLHF	TGTGCCAGCAGCAAACAACAGGGCTCCTATAATTCACCCCTCCACTTT
TRBV29-1	.	TRBJ1-4	TRBD1	CSVDAGGEFF	TGCAGCGTTGATGCAGGGGGAGAGTTTTTT
TRBV3-1/TRBV3-2	.	TRBJ2-3	TRBD2	CASSSRLAGKQDTQYF	TGTGCCAGCAGCTCCCGACTAGCGGGTAAGCAAGATACGCAGTATTTT
TRBV20-1	.	TRBJ2-2	.	CSASIPGELFF	TGCAGTGCCTCTATCCCCGGGGAGCTGTTTTTT
TRBV29-1	.	TRBJ2-3	.	CSVGEGVGDTQYF	TGCAGCGTTGGTGAGGGGGTTGGAGATACGCAGTATTTT
TRBV3-1/TRBV3-2	.	TRBJ2-3	TRBD2	CASSQGMIAGAASADTQYF	TGTGCCAGCAGCCAAGGGATGATAGCGGGGGCCGCCTCGGCAGATACGCAGTATTTT
TRBV6-2/TRBV6-3	.	TRBJ1-5	.	CASSYSSSNQPQHF	TGTGCCAGCAGTTACTCATCGAGCAATCAGCCCCAGCATTTT
TRBV10-3	.	TRBJ1-2	.	CAISTVGANYGYTF	TGTGCCATCAGCACAGTGGGAGCTAACTATGGCTACACCTTC
TRBV27	.	TRBJ1-5	.	CASSALGSRQPQHF	TGTGCCAGCAGTGCTCTGGGTTCGAGGCAGCCCCAGCATTTT
TRBV18	.	TRBJ2-3	TRBD1	CASSPRTGAEPPHTQYF	TGTGCCAGCTCACCACGAACAGGGGCAGAACCACCCCATACGCAGTATTTT
TRBV19	.	TRBJ1-1	TRBD1	CASSRGQAILNTEAFF	TGTGCCTCAAGTCGAGGACAGGCTATTCTGAACACTGAAGCTTTCTTT
TRBV29-1	.	TRBJ1-1	TRBD1	CSGGQGASEAFF	TGCAGCGGAGGACAGGGGGCTTCTGAAGCTTTCTTT
TRBV6-5	.	TRBJ1-1	.	CASSYSRGARNTEAFF	TGTGCCAGCAGTTACAGCCGGGGGGCCCGGAACACTGAAGCTTTCTTT
TRBV5-4	.	TRBJ2-2	TRBD1	CASSGKDRTYTGELFF	TGTGCCAGCAGCGGAAAGGACAGGACCTACACCGGGGAGCTGTTTTTT
TRBV5-6	once	TRBJ2-3	.	CASRAKEVASIHGTQYF	TGTGCCAGCAGAGCCAAGGAGGTGGCAAGCATCCATGGTACGCAGTATTTT
TRBV5-1	many	TRBJ2-1	TRBD2	CASSRNGEGNEQFF	TGCGCCAGCAGCAGAAACGGGGAGGGCAATGAGCAGTTCTTC
TRBV9	few	TRBJ2-7	TRBD1	CASSVTDRASSYEQYF	TGTGCCAGCAGCGTGACCGACAGGGCTAGCTCCTACGAGCAGTACTTC
TRBV30	.	TRBJ2-6	TRBD1	CAWSVVPGQGTGANVLTF	TGTGCCTGGAGTGTTGTCCCGGGACAGGGAACTGGGGCCAACGTCCTGACTTTC
TRBV28	once	TRBJ1-1	TRBD1	CASSLRGDRANTEAFF	TGTGCCAGCAGTTTAAGGGGGGACAGGGCAAACACTGAAGCTTTCTTT